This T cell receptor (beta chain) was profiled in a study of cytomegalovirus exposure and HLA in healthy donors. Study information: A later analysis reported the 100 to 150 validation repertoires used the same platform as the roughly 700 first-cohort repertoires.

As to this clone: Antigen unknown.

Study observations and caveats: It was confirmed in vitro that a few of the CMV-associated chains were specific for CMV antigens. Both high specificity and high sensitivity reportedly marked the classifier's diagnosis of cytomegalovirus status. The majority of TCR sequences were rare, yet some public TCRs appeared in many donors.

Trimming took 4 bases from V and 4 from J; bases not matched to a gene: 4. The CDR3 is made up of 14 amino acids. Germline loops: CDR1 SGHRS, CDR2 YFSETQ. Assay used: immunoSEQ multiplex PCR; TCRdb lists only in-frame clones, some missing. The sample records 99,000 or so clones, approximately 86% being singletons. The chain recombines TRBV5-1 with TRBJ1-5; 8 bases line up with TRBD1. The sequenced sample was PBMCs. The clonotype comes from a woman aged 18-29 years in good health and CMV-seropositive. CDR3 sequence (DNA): TGCGCCAGCAGCCCCGACAGGGGAAATCAGCCCCAGCATTTT. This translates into CASSPDRGNQPQHF.